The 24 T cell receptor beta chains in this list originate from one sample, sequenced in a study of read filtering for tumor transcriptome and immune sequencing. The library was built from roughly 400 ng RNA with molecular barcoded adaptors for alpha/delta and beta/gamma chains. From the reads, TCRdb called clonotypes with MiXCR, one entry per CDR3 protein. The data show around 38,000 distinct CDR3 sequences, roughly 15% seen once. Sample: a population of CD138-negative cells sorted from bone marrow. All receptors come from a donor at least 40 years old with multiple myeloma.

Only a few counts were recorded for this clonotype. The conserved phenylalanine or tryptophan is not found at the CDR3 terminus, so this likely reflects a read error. For the CDR3, the DNA is TGTGCCGGTAGTATAGTAACCACACCGAGCAATGAGCAGTTCCTC. It yields the protein CAGSIVTTPSNEQFL. The chain couples TRBV19 to TRBJ2-1; D is ambiguous. Germline CDR1 is LNHDA and CDR2 is SQIVND (reference sequence). The CDR3 sequence is 15 residues long.

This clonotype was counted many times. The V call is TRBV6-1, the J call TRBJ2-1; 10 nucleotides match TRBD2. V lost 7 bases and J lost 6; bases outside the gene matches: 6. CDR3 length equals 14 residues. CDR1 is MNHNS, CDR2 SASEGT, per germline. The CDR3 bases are TGTGCCAGCACGGGTAGCGGGAGGACCAATGAGCAGTTCTTC. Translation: CASTGSGRTNEQFF.

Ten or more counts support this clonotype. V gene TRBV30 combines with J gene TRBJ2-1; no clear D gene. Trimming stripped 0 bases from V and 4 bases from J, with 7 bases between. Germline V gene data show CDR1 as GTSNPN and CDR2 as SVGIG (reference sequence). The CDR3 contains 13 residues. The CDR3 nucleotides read TGTGCCTGGAGTGTAGGAGTGTACAATGAGCAGTTCTTC. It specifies CAWSVGVYNEQFF.

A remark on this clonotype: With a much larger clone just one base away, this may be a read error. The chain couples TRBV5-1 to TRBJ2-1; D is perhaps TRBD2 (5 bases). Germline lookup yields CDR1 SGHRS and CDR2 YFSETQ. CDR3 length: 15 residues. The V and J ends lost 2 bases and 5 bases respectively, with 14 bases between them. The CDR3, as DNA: TGCGCCAGCAGCTTCGAGGGAGAGACCCACAATGAGCAGTTCTTC. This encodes CASSFEGETHNEQFF.

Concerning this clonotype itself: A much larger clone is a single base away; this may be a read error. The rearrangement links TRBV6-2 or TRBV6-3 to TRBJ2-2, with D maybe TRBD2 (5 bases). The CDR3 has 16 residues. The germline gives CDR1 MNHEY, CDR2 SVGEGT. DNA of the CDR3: TGTGCCAGCACCCCCATCAGGACGGCGAACACCGGGGAGCTGCTTTTT. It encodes CASTPIRTANTGELLF.

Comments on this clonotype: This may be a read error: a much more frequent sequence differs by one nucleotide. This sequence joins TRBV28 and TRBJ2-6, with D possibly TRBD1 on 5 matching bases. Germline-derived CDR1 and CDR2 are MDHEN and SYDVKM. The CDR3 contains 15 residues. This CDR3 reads CASKGGGSGANVLAF. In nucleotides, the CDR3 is TGTGCCAGCAAAGGCGGCGGCTCTGGGGCCAACGTCCTGGCTTTC.

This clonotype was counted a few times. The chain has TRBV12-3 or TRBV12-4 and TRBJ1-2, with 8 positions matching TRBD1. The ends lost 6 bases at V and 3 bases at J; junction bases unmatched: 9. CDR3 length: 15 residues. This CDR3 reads CASSPRRGLDYGYTF. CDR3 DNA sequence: TGTGCCAGCAGCCCCCGCAGGGGGCTAGACTATGGCTACACCTTC.

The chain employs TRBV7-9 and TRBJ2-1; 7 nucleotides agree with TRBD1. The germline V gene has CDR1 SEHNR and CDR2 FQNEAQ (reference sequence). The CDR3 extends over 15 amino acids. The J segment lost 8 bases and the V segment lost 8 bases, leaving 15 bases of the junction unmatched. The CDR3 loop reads CASGKPGTVGDEQFF. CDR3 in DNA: TGTGCCAGCGGTAAACCCGGGACAGTGGGTGATGAGCAGTTCTTC. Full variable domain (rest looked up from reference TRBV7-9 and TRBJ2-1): DTGVSQNPRHKITKRGQNVTFRCDPISEHNRLYWYRQTLGQGPEFLTYFQNEAQLEKSRLLSDRFSAERPKGSFSTLEIQRTEQGDSAMYLCASGKPGTVGDEQFFGPGTRLTVL.

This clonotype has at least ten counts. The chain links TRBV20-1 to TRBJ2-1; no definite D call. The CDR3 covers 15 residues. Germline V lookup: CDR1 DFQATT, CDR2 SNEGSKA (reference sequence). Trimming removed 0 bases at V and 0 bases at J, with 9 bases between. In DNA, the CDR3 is TGCAGTGCTAGAGATCTCGGGCTCTCCTACAATGAGCAGTTCTTC. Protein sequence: CSARDLGLSYNEQFF.

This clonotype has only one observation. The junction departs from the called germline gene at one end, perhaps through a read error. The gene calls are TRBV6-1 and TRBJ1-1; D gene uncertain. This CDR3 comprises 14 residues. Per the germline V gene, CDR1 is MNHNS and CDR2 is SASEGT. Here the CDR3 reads CAGSSQVANTEAFF. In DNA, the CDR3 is TGTGCCGGCAGTTCCCAAGTCGCGAACACTGAAGCTTTCTTT.

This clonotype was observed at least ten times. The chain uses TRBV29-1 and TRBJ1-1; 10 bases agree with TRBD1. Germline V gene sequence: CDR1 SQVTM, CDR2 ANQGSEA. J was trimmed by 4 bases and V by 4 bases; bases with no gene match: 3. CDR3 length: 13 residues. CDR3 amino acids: CSVGTGGGTEAFF. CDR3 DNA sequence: TGCAGCGTTGGGACAGGGGGAGGCACTGAAGCTTTCTTT.

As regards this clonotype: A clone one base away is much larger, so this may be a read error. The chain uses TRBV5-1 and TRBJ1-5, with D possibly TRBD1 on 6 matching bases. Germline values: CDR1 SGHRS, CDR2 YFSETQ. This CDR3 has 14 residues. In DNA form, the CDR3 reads TGCACCAGCAGCTTGGAAGCAGGGGTTCAGCCCCAGCATTTT. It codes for CTSSLEAGVQPQHF.

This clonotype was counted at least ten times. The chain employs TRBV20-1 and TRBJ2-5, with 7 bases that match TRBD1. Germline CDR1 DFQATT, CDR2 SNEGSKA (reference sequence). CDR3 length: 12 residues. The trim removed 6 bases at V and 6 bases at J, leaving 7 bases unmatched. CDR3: CSATDRVKTQYF. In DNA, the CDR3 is TGCAGTGCCACTGACAGGGTAAAGACCCAGTACTTC.

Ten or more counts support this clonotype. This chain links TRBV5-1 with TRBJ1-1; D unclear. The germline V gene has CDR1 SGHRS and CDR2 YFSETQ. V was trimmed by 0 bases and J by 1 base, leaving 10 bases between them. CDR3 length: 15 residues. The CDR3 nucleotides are TGCGCCAGCAGCTTGGGCTCGACGGCGAACACTGAAGCTTTCTTT. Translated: CASSLGSTANTEAFF. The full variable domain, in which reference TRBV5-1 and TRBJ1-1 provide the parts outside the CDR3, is KAGVTQTPRYLIKTRGQQVTLSCSPISGHRSVSWYQQTPGQGLQFLFEYFSETQRNKGNFPGRFSGRQFSNSRSEMNVSTLELGDSALYLCASSLGSTANTEAFFGQGTRLTVV.

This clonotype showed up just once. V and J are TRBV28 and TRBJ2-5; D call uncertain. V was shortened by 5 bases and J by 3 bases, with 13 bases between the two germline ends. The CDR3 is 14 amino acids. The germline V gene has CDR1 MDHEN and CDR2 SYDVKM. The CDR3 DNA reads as TGTGCCAGCAGTCCAGGCACCCTAAAAGAGACCCAGTACTTC. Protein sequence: CASSPGTLKETQYF.

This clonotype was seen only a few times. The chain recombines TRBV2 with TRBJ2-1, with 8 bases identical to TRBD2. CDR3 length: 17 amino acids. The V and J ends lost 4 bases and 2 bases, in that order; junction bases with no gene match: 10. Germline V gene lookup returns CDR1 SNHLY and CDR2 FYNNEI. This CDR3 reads CASSGYLSGGTYNEQFF. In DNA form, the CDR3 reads TGTGCCAGCAGTGGATATCTGAGCGGGGGAACCTACAATGAGCAGTTCTTC.

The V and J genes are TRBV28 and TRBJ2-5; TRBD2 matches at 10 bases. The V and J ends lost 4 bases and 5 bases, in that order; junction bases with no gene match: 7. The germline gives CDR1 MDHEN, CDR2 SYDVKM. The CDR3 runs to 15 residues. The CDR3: CASSSWSSGSETQYF. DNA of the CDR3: TGTGCCAGCAGTTCGTGGTCTAGCGGGAGTGAGACCCAGTACTTC.

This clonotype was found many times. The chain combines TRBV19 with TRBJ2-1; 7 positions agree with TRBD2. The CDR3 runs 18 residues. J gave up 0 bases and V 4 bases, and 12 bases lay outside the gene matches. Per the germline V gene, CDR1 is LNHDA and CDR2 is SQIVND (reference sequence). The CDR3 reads CASSRTRGSESSYNEQFF. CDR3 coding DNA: TGTGCCAGTAGTAGGACTAGGGGTAGCGAAAGCTCCTACAATGAGCAGTTCTTC. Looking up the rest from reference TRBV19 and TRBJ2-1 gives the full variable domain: DGGITQSPKYLFRKEGQNVTLSCEQNLNHDAMYWYRQDPGQGLRLIYYSQIVNDFQKGDIAEGYSVSREKKESFPLTVTSAQKNPTAFYLCASSRTRGSESSYNEQFFGPGTRLTVL.

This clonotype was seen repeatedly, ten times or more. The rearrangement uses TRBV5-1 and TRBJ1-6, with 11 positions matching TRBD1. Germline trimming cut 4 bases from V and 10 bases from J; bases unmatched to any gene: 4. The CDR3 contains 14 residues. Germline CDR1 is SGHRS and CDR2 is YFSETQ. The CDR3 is CASSAGQGGSPLHF. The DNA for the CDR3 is TGCGCCAGCAGCGCGGGACAGGGGGGCTCACCCCTCCACTTT.

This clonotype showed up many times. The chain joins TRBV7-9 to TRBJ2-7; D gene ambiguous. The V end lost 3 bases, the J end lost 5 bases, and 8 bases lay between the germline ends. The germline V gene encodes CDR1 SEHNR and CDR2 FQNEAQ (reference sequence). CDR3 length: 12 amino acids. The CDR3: CASSLSAHEQYF. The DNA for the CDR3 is TGTGCCAGCAGCTTGTCGGCCCACGAGCAGTACTTC.

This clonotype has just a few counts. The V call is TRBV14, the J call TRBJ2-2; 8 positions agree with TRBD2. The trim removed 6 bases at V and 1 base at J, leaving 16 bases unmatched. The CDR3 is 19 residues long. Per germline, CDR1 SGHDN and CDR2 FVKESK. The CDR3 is CASSLEPSSGRWNTGELFF. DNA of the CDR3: TGTGCCAGCAGTCTAGAGCCTTCCAGCGGGAGATGGAACACCGGGGAGCTGTTTTTT.

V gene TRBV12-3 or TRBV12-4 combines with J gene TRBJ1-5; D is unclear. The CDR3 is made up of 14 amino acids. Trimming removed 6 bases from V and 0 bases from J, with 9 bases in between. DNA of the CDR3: TGTGCCAGCAGCCCCAAGATTAGCAATCAGCCCCAGCATTTT. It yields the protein CASSPKISNQPQHF.

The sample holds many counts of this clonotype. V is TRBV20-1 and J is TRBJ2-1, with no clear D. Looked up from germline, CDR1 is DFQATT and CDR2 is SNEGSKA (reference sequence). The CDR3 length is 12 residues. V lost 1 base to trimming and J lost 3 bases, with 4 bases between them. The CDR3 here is CSARADYNEQFF. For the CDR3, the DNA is TGCAGTGCTAGAGCGGACTACAATGAGCAGTTCTTC.

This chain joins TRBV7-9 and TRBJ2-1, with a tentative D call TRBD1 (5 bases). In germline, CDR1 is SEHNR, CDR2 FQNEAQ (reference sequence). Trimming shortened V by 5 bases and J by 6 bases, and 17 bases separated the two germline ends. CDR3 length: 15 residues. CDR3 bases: TGTGCCAGCAGCACCACATGGGGCGGTGTCAATGAGCAGTTCTTC. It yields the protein CASSTTWGGVNEQFF.